This T cell receptor (beta chain) derives from a study of regulatory T cells in long-lasting Graves disease. Study-level results: Persistent disease preferred TRBV28, TRBJ1-2 and TRBJ2-5. Compared with new cases, persistent Graves' patients showed reduced TCR diversity.

Ten or more counts support this clonotype. Antigen specificity is unknown. iRepertoire HTBI primers and Arm-PCR of CDR3 regions built TCR beta libraries. TCRdb itself ran the multiplex PCR reads through MiXCR, one entry per CDR3 protein. The sample yields 350,000 to 500,000 distinct CDR3 sequences, 21% seen once. The time point: persistent/refractory GD, antithyroid drugs over 5 years with positive TRAb. Preparation of the TCR library used RNA extracted from PBMCs. American Thyroid Association guidelines defined Graves' disease diagnosis. The J segment lost 7 bases and the V segment lost 6 bases, leaving 9 bases of the junction unmatched. The CDR3 extends over 13 amino acids.

The receptor was derived from a female donor with Graves disease. The chain joins TRBV12-3 or TRBV12-4 to TRBJ2-7; TRBD1 matches 7 bases. The specimen comprised peripheral blood mononuclear cells (PBMCs), sampled when the disease was refractory, from a patient treated with antithyroid drugs. In nucleotides, the CDR3 is TGTGCCAGCAGCCCACAGGGGTCTGGGGAGCAGTACTTC. This encodes CASSPQGSGEQYF.